This TCR beta chain is drawn from a study of blood T cell repertoires in COVID-19 (TCRdb year 2020). With respect to the entire study: Samples covering the acute and convalescent phases of COVID-19 were provided by collaborators in the United States, Italy and Spain. The material from the prospective study consisted of cDNA or gDNA derived from T cells, B-cell-depleted T cells, or PBMCs. Subjects who had been exposed to COVID-19, were actively infected with it, or had recovered from it provided the deeply sampled blood TCRbeta repertoires that made up the dataset. The repertoires were released in a freely available public database intended as a resource for research on the immune response to SARS-CoV-2. The samples were drawn from the first 160 participants of the ongoing ImmuneRACE study and from 950 to 1,500 subjects provided by 6 global collaborators. The sample metadata nearly always contained a de-identified subject ID, COVID-19 status, age in years and sex. Where HLA class I and class II types were available, the types were taken from metadata supplied by the sample provider, not from assay-based typing.

The collaborating institutions used their own protocols to collect whole blood in K2EDTA tubes. For TCRbeta analysis, collaborator samples were shipped as frozen whole blood, as isolated PBMCs, or as DNA extracted from either sample type. With regard to this clone: Its antigen is not yet known. Per-base qualities were not stored, and no clone one base away is much larger.

The immunoSEQ Assay, a bias-controlled multiplex PCR, was used to amplify TCRbeta CDR3 regions from genomic DNA. In the authors' own workflow: Nucleated cell counts per sample were estimated from amplification of reference gene primers within the assay. Sequence reads were collapsed and filtered to measure the absolute abundance of every unique TCRbeta CDR3 rearrangement. For each sample, productive Simpson clonality was calculated by taking the square root of Simpson's diversity index across productive rearrangements. TCRdb re-hosts the immuneACCESS table, in-frame sequences only. Its copies lack some clones; in the studies checked, an unresolved V gene accounts for under half of them, and the cause for the rest is not known. V and J calls and clone size follow that table, whereas D and trimming were derived from the DNA. The sample profile shows roughly 72,000 clones; 85% to 90% of them were found once. The ten largest clones add up to around 2.5% of the sample.

CDR1 is given as SGHDT and CDR2 as YYEEEE, both from the germline V gene. Counted from cysteine to phenylalanine, this CDR3 has 14 amino acids. The kept DNA is CDR3 alone, 42 bases in frame from the first base. V and J are truncated by 2 bases and 8 bases respectively, leaving an intervening sequence of 16 bases. Study-wide conclusions, independent of this receptor: How much clinical and demographic metadata was included differed by source and by participant, and the metadata was provided uncurated.

The chain links TRBV5-6 with TRBJ1-1; matching of 5 bases hints at TRBD1 as the D gene. The sequenced sample consisted of peripheral blood. The receptor was isolated from a human donor in a cohort sampled during active COVID-19. In nucleotides, the sequence is TGTGCCAGCAGCTTTCTACAGGTTAAGCCGGAAGCTTTCTTT. It codes for CASSFLQVKPEAFF.